One sample yielded the 12 T cell receptor beta chains listed below, sequenced in a study of Graves' ophthalmopathy and Graves' hyperthyroidism. Researchers took RNA transcripts and amplified TCR beta CDR3 regions from them. After a first-round RT-PCR with HTBI primers, a second-round multiplex PCR was run. Via MiXCR, TCRdb re-called the multiplex PCR reads, giving one row per CDR3 protein. Here the sample spans about 550,000 distinct CDR3 sequences, under 45% being singletons. Specimen: peripheral blood or thyroid tissue (not recorded which). Receptor source: an adult man with Graves' hyperthyroidism.

This clonotype was counted at least ten times. The chain links TRBV20-1 to TRBJ1-3, with no clear D. The CDR3 totals 12 residues. CDR1 and CDR2 from the germline V gene are DFQATT and SNEGSKA (reference sequence). V was clipped by 7 bases and J by 3 bases, with 10 bases between them. CDR3 amino acids: CSVLALGNTIYF. Written as DNA, the CDR3 is TGCAGTGTTTTGGCACTTGGAAACACCATATATTTT.

Points on this clonotype: A much larger clone sits a single nucleotide away, making a read error possible. CDR3: CAIRHWDSGNQPQHF. The CDR3 DNA reads as TGTGCCATCAGACACTGGGACTCCGGCAATCAGCCCCAGCATTTT. The rearrangement links TRBV10-3 to TRBJ1-5; tentatively, D is TRBD1 (5 bases). The CDR3 spans 15 residues. Germline-derived CDR1 and CDR2 are ENHRY and SYGVKD. With 6 bases removed from V and 2 bases from J, the gap between germline ends came to 14 bases.

The chain uses TRBV29-1 and TRBJ2-7; weak D call: TRBD2 (5 bases). This CDR3 has 14 residues. Germline CDR1 is SQVTM and CDR2 is ANQGSEA. The CDR3 DNA sequence: TGCAGTGCCGTACGCGGGTTCTTCTCCTACGAGCAGTACTTC. It specifies CSAVRGFFSYEQYF.

The count of this clonotype is one. One base away lies a much larger clone, so this may be a sequencing read error. The chain links TRBV5-4 to TRBJ2-2; 7 positions agree with TRBD2. Germline CDR1 and CDR2: SGHNT and YYREEE (reference sequence). CDR3 length: 14 amino acids. The CDR3 reads CASTNVGNSGEPFF. As DNA, the CDR3 is TGTGCCAGCACCAATGTTGGTAACAGCGGGGAGCCGTTTTTT.

The chain couples TRBV3-1 to TRBJ2-7; D possibly corresponds to TRBD1 (6 bases). The germline V and J ends were trimmed by 3 bases and 5 bases, with 14 bases remaining between them. The CDR3 extends over 14 amino acids. Germline V lookup: CDR1 LGHDT, CDR2 YNNKEL (reference sequence). The DNA of the CDR3 is TGTGCCAGCAGCCAGGGGGCAGGGAAACACGAGCAGTACTTC. This encodes CASSQGAGKHEQYF.

The gene calls are TRBV7-8 and TRBJ1-1; no firm D call. The CDR3 runs 15 residues. From germline, CDR1 is SGHVS and CDR2 FQNEAQ. The V end lost 5 bases, the J end lost 1 base, and 14 bases lay between the germline ends. The CDR3 DNA is TGTGCCAGCAGCCCCCCCAAGGTCCGGAACACTGAAGCTTTCTTT. Protein: CASSPPKVRNTEAFF.

The sample holds many counts of this clonotype. The chain recombines TRBV9 with TRBJ1-4; D call uncertain. The CDR3 spans 15 residues. Germline V gives CDR1 SGDLS, CDR2 YYNGEE. Trimming removed 0 bases from V and 0 bases from J, with 6 bases in between. The CDR3 DNA reads TGTGCCAGCAGCGTAGGTTTGGCAACTAATGAAAAACTGTTTTTT. Its translation: CASSVGLATNEKLFF.

This chain joins TRBV12-3 or TRBV12-4 and TRBJ1-1; D not certain. The CDR3 length is 12 residues. The ends were cut back, 6 bases at V and 6 bases at J, with 11 bases in the middle. The CDR3 sequence: CASRFRRAEAFF. CDR3 DNA sequence: TGTGCCAGCAGGTTTAGGAGGGCTGAAGCTTTCTTT.

This rearrangement joins TRBV29-1 to TRBJ2-7, with D maybe TRBD2 (6 bases). The J call is uncertain, as TRBJ2-1 better fits the DNA end. The CDR3 has 12 residues. Per germline, CDR1 SQVTM and CDR2 ANQGSEA. CDR3 sequence: CSVGGAVHEQFF. Here the CDR3 DNA reads TGCAGCGTTGGCGGGGCGGTCCATGAGCAGTTCTTC.

V usage is TRBV7-9 and J usage is TRBJ2-7; D may be TRBD2 (6 bases). The CDR3 is made up of 13 amino acids. The V end lost 1 base, the J end lost 11 bases, and 15 bases lay between the germline ends. Germline V gives CDR1 SEHNR, CDR2 FQNEAQ (reference sequence). CDR3 in amino acids: CASSLGQSGEKYF. The CDR3 DNA reads as TGTGCCAGCAGCTTAGGACAGTCGGGGGAGAAGTACTTC.

This clonotype has at least ten counts. The J gene is TRBJ1-3, the V gene TRBV19; D unresolved. The CDR3 is 14 amino acids. Between the trimmed V and J ends, which lost 3 bases and 0 bases, there was a span of 6 bases. Germline assignment: CDR1 LNHDA and CDR2 SQIVND (reference sequence). In DNA, the CDR3 is TGTGCCAGTAGTATCCTTGGCTCTGGAAACACCATATATTTT. Its translation is CASSILGSGNTIYF.

The chain carries TRBV7-2 and TRBJ2-5; D is unclear. The J call could be wrong; TRBJ2-1 is a better fit for the DNA end. The CDR3 runs 12 residues. Germline assignment: CDR1 SGHTA and CDR2 FQGNSA. Here the CDR3 DNA reads TGTGCCAGCAGCTTTAGGGTTTCTGAGCAGTTCTTC. Encoded protein: CASSFRVSEQFF.